This passage covers 16 T cell receptor beta chains from one sample sequenced in a study of T cells in localized non-small cell lung cancer. Method: immunoSEQ multiplex PCR; TCRdb's copy keeps in-frame clones and lacks some. The sample yields around 91,000 clones, roughly 90% seen once. Material: peripheral blood, obtained before any cancer treatment. All receptors derive from a man between 40 and 70 years old with stage I squamous cell lung carcinoma.

J is TRBJ1-2 and V is TRBV7-6; 7 bases align to TRBD1. With V trimmed by 4 bases and J by 4 bases, 9 bases remained unmatched. This CDR3 has 15 residues. Germline loops: CDR1 SGHVS, CDR2 FNYEAQ. CDR3 amino acids: CASSWTRGAGYGYTF. CDR3 DNA: TGTGCCAGCAGCTGGACCAGGGGGGCCGGCTATGGCTACACCTTC. The full variable domain, in which reference TRBV7-6 and TRBJ1-2 provide the parts outside the CDR3, is GAGVSQSPRYKVTKRGQDVALRCDPISGHVSLYWYRQALGQGPEFLTYFNYEAQQDKSGLPNDRFSAERPEGSISTLTIQRTEQRDSAMYRCASSWTRGAGYGYTFGSGTRLTVV.

The J gene is TRBJ2-3, the V gene TRBV14, with 8 bases lining up with TRBD1. CDR1 and CDR2 from the germline V gene are SGHDN and FVKESK. This CDR3 has 15 residues. Trimming at V came to 7 bases and at J to 2 bases, leaving 8 bases not matched to a gene. In DNA form, the CDR3 reads TGTGCCAGCAACTCAGGGGGCAGATTCACAGATACGCAGTATTTT. Residues: CASNSGGRFTDTQYF.

The CDR3 here is CASSEPGRDTEAFF. The CDR3 DNA reads as TGTGCCAGCAGTGAACCTGGGAGGGACACTGAAGCTTTCTTT. The chain has TRBV25-1 and TRBJ1-1; no definite D call. This CDR3 comprises 14 residues. Trimming stripped 2 bases from V and 3 bases from J, with 10 bases between. Germline assignment: CDR1 MGHDK and CDR2 SYGVNS. The entire variable domain, with the rest obtained from reference TRBV25-1 and TRBJ1-1, is as follows: EADIYQTPRYLVIGTGKKITLECSQTMGHDKMYWYQQDPGMELHLIHYSYGVNSTEKGDLSSESTVSRIRTEHFPLTLESARPSHTSQYLCASSEPGRDTEAFFGQGTRLTVV.

V is TRBV6-6 and J is TRBJ1-1, with 7 nucleotides matching TRBD1. Per the germline V gene, CDR1 is MNHNY and CDR2 is SVGAGI (reference sequence). The CDR3 runs 12 residues. Germline trimming cut 5 bases from V and 5 bases from J; bases unmatched to any gene: 2. For the CDR3, the DNA is TGTGCCAGCAGTGACAGGGATACTGAAGCTTTCTTT. Translated, it gives CASSDRDTEAFF.

This sequence joins TRBV2 and TRBJ2-7; D uncertain. The V gene's germline CDR1 is SNHLY and CDR2 FYNNEI. This CDR3 contains 13 residues. With 5 bases removed from V and 6 bases from J, the gap between germline ends came to 14 bases. The CDR3 is CASSFTPGSEQYF. The DNA of the CDR3 is TGTGCCAGCAGTTTTACTCCAGGAAGCGAGCAGTACTTC.

This clone came up many times. The chain couples TRBV6-1 to TRBJ1-2; D uncertain. Trimming removed 0 bases at V and 2 bases at J, with 10 bases between. CDR1 MNHNS and CDR2 SASEGT come from the germline V gene. The CDR3 runs to 15 residues. The DNA of the CDR3 is TGTGCCAGCAGTGAAGCGACCACCCTAAACTATGGCTACACCTTC. Translation: CASSEATTLNYGYTF.

The chain uses TRBV25-1 and TRBJ1-2, with TRBD1 as a possible D gene (5 bases). CDR1 MGHDK and CDR2 SYGVNS come from the germline V gene. This CDR3 contains 13 residues. Trimming took off 3 bases at V and 9 bases at J, with 14 bases between the two ends. The DNA of the CDR3 is TGTGCCAGCAGTGAGGCAGGCAGGGCAAGCTACACCTTC. Amino acids: CASSEAGRASYTF.

This clone was observed a handful of times. CDR3 loop: CAISESDINSNGYTF. The CDR3, as DNA: TGTGCCATCAGTGAGTCGGACATCAACTCCAATGGCTACACCTTC. V gene TRBV10-3 combines with J gene TRBJ1-2; D possibly corresponds to TRBD1 (5 bases). In germline, CDR1 is ENHRY, CDR2 SYGVKD. CDR3 length: 15 residues. The V gene lost 0 bases and the J gene lost 6 bases, with 14 bases spanning the gap.

The rearrangement joins TRBV18 to TRBJ1-6; D is unresolved. Looked up from germline, CDR1 is KGHSH and CDR2 is LQKENI. V gave up 4 bases and J gave up 6 bases, with 16 bases separating them. The CDR3 contains 16 residues. The CDR3 here is CASSLRRTLANSPLHF. The CDR3 DNA sequence: TGTGCCAGCTCACTAAGACGAACATTGGCTAATTCACCCCTCCACTTT. The full variable domain, completed using reference TRBV18 and TRBJ1-6, is NAGVMQNPRHLVRRRGQEARLRCSPMKGHSHVYWYRQLPEEGLKFMVYLQKENIIDESGMPKERFSAEFPKEGPSILRIQQVVRGDSAAYFCASSLRRTLANSPLHFGNGTRLTVT.

The chain recombines TRBV6-1 with TRBJ1-4; TRBD1 aligns across 9 bases. The J segment lost 2 bases and the V segment lost 6 bases, leaving 4 bases of the junction unmatched. The CDR3 loop spans 15 amino acids. Germline CDR1 and CDR2: MNHNS and SASEGT. The CDR3 here is CASRTGGGTNEKLFF. CDR3 in DNA: TGTGCCAGCAGGACAGGGGGGGGTACTAATGAAAAACTGTTTTTT.

J is TRBJ1-1 and V is TRBV6-6; 8 nucleotides align to TRBD1. Trimming took 4 bases from V and 4 from J; bases not matched to a gene: 11. The CDR3 runs to 16 residues. CDR1 and CDR2 (germline): MNHNY, SVGAGI (reference sequence). The CDR3 loop is CASSFPRQGRTTEAFF. CDR3 in DNA: TGTGCCAGCAGTTTTCCCCGACAGGGGAGGACCACTGAAGCTTTCTTT.

The chain uses TRBV28 and TRBJ1-4; 10 bases are a match to TRBD1. V lost 4 bases, J lost 7 bases, and 3 bases stayed unmatched. This CDR3 is 14 amino acids long. Germline V lookup: CDR1 MDHEN, CDR2 SYDVKM. The CDR3: CASSSTGGVEKLFF. CDR3 sequence (DNA): TGTGCCAGCAGTTCGACAGGGGGCGTTGAAAAACTGTTTTTT.

This clone occurred a few times. The rearrangement uses TRBV2 and TRBJ1-6, with TRBD1 matching over 7 bases. The CDR3 totals 15 residues. Germline-derived CDR1 and CDR2 are SNHLY and FYNNEI. The J segment lost 6 bases and the V segment lost 5 bases, leaving 7 bases of the junction unmatched. The CDR3 loop is CASSFSGTANSPLHF. CDR3 in DNA: TGTGCCAGCAGTTTCTCCGGGACAGCTAATTCACCCCTCCACTTT.

The chain combines TRBV19 with TRBJ1-2; D ambiguous. The CDR3 contains 14 residues. Trimming took 1 base from V and 4 from J, leaving 10 bases between them. Germline-derived CDR1 and CDR2 are LNHDA and SQIVND (reference sequence). The CDR3 coding sequence is TGTGCCAGTAGTATAGGTGGCAGCCTCTATGGCTACACCTTC. Its protein is CASSIGGSLYGYTF.

The genes are TRBV19 and TRBJ2-2, with D uncertain. Germline V gene sequence: CDR1 LNHDA, CDR2 SQIVND (reference sequence). Trimming cost V 10 bases and J 4 bases, with 13 bases left between them. The CDR3 is made up of 13 amino acids. CDR3 loop: CAIGLSSTGELFF. The CDR3 nucleotides are TGTGCCATAGGGCTCTCGAGCACCGGGGAGCTGTTTTTT.

J is TRBJ2-7 and V is TRBV29-1; D gene unclear. Germline V gene lookup returns CDR1 SQVTM and CDR2 ANQGSEA. The CDR3 is made up of 14 amino acids. V lost 4 bases to trimming and J lost 3 bases, with 16 bases between them. The CDR3 sequence: CSVAFSSRGYEQYF. CDR3 nucleotides: TGCAGCGTTGCCTTTAGCTCCCGAGGCTACGAGCAGTACTTC.